The next 9 T cell receptor beta chains were all read from a single sample in a study of post-analysis software for immune sequencing data. The study's findings and limits: Among roughly 5 TRBV segments more frequent in patients than controls were TRBV5-6, TRBV5-1 and TRBV20-1.

No antigen is known for these receptors. Carried by the TCR beta cDNA libraries were unique molecular identifiers. TCRdb called the PCR reads again in MiXCR, with one record for every CDR3 protein. The sample lists 650,000 to 850,000 distinct CDR3 sequences; about 45% were seen once. The sample comprised blood. These receptors all come from a girl aged 10 to 17 with multiple sclerosis.

The table lists this clonotype with a count of one. The chain has TRBV12-3 or TRBV12-4 and TRBJ2-1; no clear D gene. The CDR3 covers 13 residues. V lost 6 bases and J lost 10, with 16 bases in between. As DNA, the CDR3 is TGTGCCAGCAGCTTACAAGGCCAGAACGAGCAGTTCTTC. Protein sequence: CASSLQGQNEQFF.

The chain is built from TRBV20-1 and TRBJ2-3; 10 bases are a match to TRBD2. This CDR3 is 15 amino acids long. After removal of 3 bases from V and 4 bases from J, the junction contained 7 bases not matched to a gene. Germline V gene lookup returns CDR1 DFQATT and CDR2 SNEGSKA (reference sequence). The CDR3 reads CSASPTSGDPDTQYF. The CDR3 DNA is TGCAGTGCTAGTCCCACTAGCGGGGACCCAGATACGCAGTATTTT.

This clonotype was found a few times. The chain carries TRBV20-1 and TRBJ2-7; TRBD2 might be the D (5 bases). Germline V gene lookup returns CDR1 DFQATT and CDR2 SNEGSKA (reference sequence). The CDR3 contains 12 residues. Trimming took off 0 bases at V and 6 bases at J, with 9 bases between the two ends. CDR3 protein: CSARDHRGEQYF. The DNA for the CDR3 is TGCAGTGCTAGAGATCACCGGGGCGAGCAGTACTTC.

The chain joins TRBV6-5 to TRBJ2-3, with TRBD2 identical over 14 bases. CDR1 and CDR2 from the germline V gene are MNHEY and SVGAGI. V shed 2 bases and J 4 bases; nucleotides not matched to a gene: 11. The CDR3 is 19 residues long. Here the CDR3 DNA reads TGTGCCAGCAGTTACACCTTTCGGCGACTAGCGGGAGGGTCAGATACGCAGTATTTT. Translated: CASSYTFRRLAGGSDTQYF.

This rearrangement joins TRBV2 to TRBJ2-3; 9 positions match TRBD2. From germline, CDR1 is SNHLY and CDR2 FYNNEI. This CDR3 region has 16 residues. Trimming at V came to 4 bases and at J to 4 bases, leaving 9 bases not matched to a gene. The CDR3 spells CASSGRKREVADTQYF. The DNA for the CDR3 is TGTGCCAGCAGTGGAAGGAAGCGGGAGGTAGCAGATACGCAGTATTTT.

The chain carries TRBV5-1 and TRBJ2-7; 10 nucleotides agree with TRBD2. Germline CDR1 is SGHRS and CDR2 is YFSETQ. Trimming cost V 5 bases and J 7 bases; bases outside gene matches: 6. This CDR3 has 13 residues. This CDR3 is CASSMGLAWEQYF. CDR3 nucleotide sequence: TGCGCCAGCAGTATGGGACTAGCGTGGGAGCAGTACTTC.

The V gene is TRBV10-2, the J gene TRBJ2-7; no clear D gene. The CDR3 contains 14 residues. The V end lost 6 bases, the J end lost 2 bases, and 14 bases lay between the germline ends. The germline gives CDR1 WSHSY, CDR2 SAAADI. CDR3 sequence: CASRDLRLAYEQYF. CDR3 in DNA: TGCGCCAGCAGGGATTTACGGCTCGCCTACGAGCAGTACTTC.

The chain has TRBV3-1 and TRBJ2-3; a possible D gene is TRBD2 (5 bases). Per the germline V gene, CDR1 is LGHDT and CDR2 is YNNKEL (reference sequence). The V end lost 1 base, the J end lost 5 bases, and 7 bases lay between the germline ends. The CDR3 loop spans 13 amino acids. Here the CDR3 reads CASSQAGIDTQYF. CDR3 bases: TGTGCCAGCAGCCAAGCGGGGATAGATACGCAGTATTTT.

This clonotype has a handful of counts. The V gene is TRBV12-3 or TRBV12-4, the J gene TRBJ1-6; D not resolved. With 3 bases removed from V and 8 bases from J, the gap between germline ends came to 5 bases. The length of the CDR3 is 12 residues. DNA of the CDR3: TGTGCCAGCAGTTTCCCCTATTCACCCCTCCACTTT. Translated, it gives CASSFPYSPLHF.